The clone carrying this T cell receptor beta chain was seen ten or more times. Germline CDR1 reads SQVTM; CDR2 reads ANQGSEA. This CDR3 spans 15 amino acids. The J segment lost 8 bases and the V segment lost 3 bases, leaving 14 bases of the junction unmatched. These data belong to a study of CD8+CD57+ T cells in acquired aplastic anemia. Genomic DNA provided the template from which TCR beta VDJ and CDR3 profiles were obtained. TCRdb used MiXCR to reprocess the reads, holding one entry per CDR3 protein. The top ten hold around 0.82% of the sample, which has around 430,000 distinct CDR3 sequences, around a third seen once. Sequencing was done on patients that had shown CD8+CD57+ cell expansion by flow cytometry.

The receptor was derived from a human donor with aplastic anemia. The genes are TRBV29-1 and TRBJ1-2; 8 bases map to TRBD1. Sequencing was done on a sample of sorted CD4+, CD8+, or CD8+CD57+ T cells (not recorded which) from PBMCs. CDR3 DNA sequence: TGCAGCGTTGACCCCCTTGGACAGGGAAGGTTCGGCTACACCTTC. Translating it yields CSVDPLGQGRFGYTF.